This TCR beta chain was retrieved from a study of molecular identifiers for immune sequencing clone quantification. Trimming shortened V by 1 base and J by 0 bases, and 8 bases separated the two germline ends. Germline V lookup: CDR1 SGHAT, CDR2 FQNNGV. The CDR3 is made up of 15 amino acids. For this clonotype: Its antigen is undetermined. It is likely a read error, because the conserved phenylalanine at the end of the CDR3 is missing.

The study, taken as a whole, reports: Amid roughly 1 million naive cells, spiked Jurkat TCR RNA from one cell was reportedly still detectable.

Previously described methods and listed TCR primers were employed for the bulk TCR libraries. TCRdb called the PCR reads again in MiXCR, with one record for every CDR3 protein. The table includes around 460,000 distinct CDR3 sequences, roughly 25% detected once. This receptor was obtained from a human donor in good health. Some libraries in this study had Jurkat cell RNA spiked in. The sample taken for sequencing was naive CD8+ T cells from blood, with Jurkat cell RNA spiked in. Subset given: FACS-sorted CD8+CD4-CCR7+CD45RA+ naive T cells. V is TRBV11-2 and J is TRBJ2-3; maybe TRBD1 (5 bases). The CDR3, as DNA: TGTGCCAGCAGCTTAGGGGGCTCTAGCACAGATACGCAGTATGTT. This sequence encodes CASSLGGSSTDTQYV.